The 27 T cell receptor beta chains presented below share a single source sample, sequenced in a study of shared clonotypes between healthy human individuals (TCRdb year 2020). Library preparation employed the immunoSEQ multiplex PCR assay. TCRdb took this table from immuneACCESS and kept in-frame rearrangements with V and J called. Such tables lack part of the clones; where checked against another copy, unresolved V genes explain under half of the gap, and the rest is unexplained. The sample table lists 850,000 to 1,200,000 clones, 70% to 80% of them with a count of one. The ten largest clones take up over 1.3% of the sample. The sequenced material came from memory CD4+ T cells sorted from blood. The cell subset or site label of this sample denotes: CD45RA-negative fraction. The receptors were gathered from a man younger than 35 in good health.

This clone has only one observation. The chain has TRBV10-1 and TRBJ2-1; D might be TRBD1 (5 bases). This CDR3 spans 15 amino acids. Germline CDR1 WNHNN, CDR2 SYGVQD (reference sequence). Trimming removed 8 bases from V and 5 bases from J, with 19 bases in between. In DNA, the CDR3 is TGCGCCAGCGGAGAGGTAGGGCAGGGCCACAATGAGCAGTTCTTC. Its translation: CASGEVGQGHNEQFF.

This clone was detected once. The chain has TRBV5-4 and TRBJ2-7; a weak D match, TRBD1 (6 bases). With 4 bases removed from V and 1 base from J, the gap between germline ends came to 15 bases. The germline CDR1 and CDR2 sequences are SGHNT and YYREEE (reference sequence). This CDR3 region has 15 residues. Written as DNA, the CDR3 is TGTGCCAGCAGCCCGTCCCCGGGGACATCCTACGAGCAGTACTTC. As protein: CASSPSPGTSYEQYF.

The V call is TRBV11-1, the J call TRBJ2-5; tentatively, D is TRBD1 (5 bases). Germline V lookup: CDR1 SGHAT, CDR2 FQDESV (reference sequence). Trimming cost V 3 bases and J 4 bases, with 12 bases left between them. The length of the CDR3 is 14 residues. The CDR3 DNA reads TGTGCCAGCAGCTTCGTTGACAGTTTAGAGACCCAGTACTTC. Its protein is CASSFVDSLETQYF.

J is TRBJ2-2 and V is TRBV11-3; D perhaps matches TRBD2 (7 bases). Germline lookup yields CDR1 SGHNT and CDR2 YENEEA. The CDR3 runs to 15 residues. Between the trimmed V and J ends, which lost 4 bases and 7 bases, there was a span of 16 bases. The CDR3 sequence is CASSSRGQGYGELFF. The CDR3 coding sequence is TGTGCCAGCAGCTCGCGGGGGCAGGGGTACGGGGAGCTGTTTTTT. The variable domain in full, completed from reference TRBV11-3 and TRBJ2-2, reads EAGVVQSPRYKIIEKKQPVAFWCNPISGHNTLYWYLQNLGQGPELLIRYENEEAVDDSQLPKDRFSAERLKGVDSTLKIQPAELGDSAVYLCASSSRGQGYGELFFGEGSRLTVL.

The genes are TRBV5-4 and TRBJ1-1; D is unclear. CDR1 is SGHNT and CDR2 is YYREEE in the germline V gene (reference sequence). This CDR3 has 12 amino acids. Trimming shortened V by 4 bases and J by 8 bases, and 12 bases separated the two germline ends. The CDR3 sequence: CASSGRMGEAFF. CDR3 bases: TGTGCCAGCAGCGGCCGAATGGGGGAAGCTTTCTTT. Full variable domain (missing parts from reference TRBV5-4 and TRBJ1-1): ETGVTQSPTHLIKTRGQQVTLRCSSQSGHNTVSWYQQALGQGPQFIFQYYREEENGRGNFPPRFSGLQFPNYSSELNVNALELDDSALYLCASSGRMGEAFFGQGTRLTVV.

This clone has only a few counts. The gene calls are TRBV28 and TRBJ1-6; D call uncertain. This CDR3 has 12 residues. Trimming removed 5 bases at V and 9 bases at J, with 8 bases between. The germline gives CDR1 MDHEN, CDR2 SYDVKM. CDR3 bases: TGTGCCAGCAGTCCTCGACTTTCACCCCTCCACTTT. Translated, it gives CASSPRLSPLHF. Filled out from reference TRBV28 and TRBJ1-6, the complete variable domain reads DVKVTQSSRYLVKRTGEKVFLECVQDMDHENMFWYRQDPGLGLRLIYFSYDVKMKEKGDIPEGYSVSREKKERFSLILESASTNQTSMYLCASSPRLSPLHFGNGTRLTVT.

This clone was recorded a few times. The CDR3 DNA sequence: TGTGCCAGCACCCTGAGGAGGGAATTCGGAAAACTGTTTTTT. Protein product: CASTLRREFGKLFF. V and J are TRBV5-6 and TRBJ1-4; no reliable D call. V lost 6 bases and J lost 10, with 19 bases in between. The CDR3 runs to 14 residues. Germline lookup yields CDR1 SGHDT and CDR2 YYEEEE.

V gene TRBV4-1 combines with J gene TRBJ1-5; TRBD1 matches 7 bases. After removal of 4 bases from V and 2 bases from J, the junction contained 14 bases not matched to a gene. CDR3 length: 18 residues. CDR1 MGHRA and CDR2 YSYEKL come from the germline V gene. CDR3 loop: CASSPFPGQPAGNQPQHF. The CDR3 region has the DNA TGCGCCAGCAGCCCTTTCCCGGGACAGCCGGCGGGCAATCAGCCCCAGCATTTT.

The table lists this clone with a few counts. V gene TRBV6-6 combines with J gene TRBJ2-7; D remains ambiguous. Trimming took 4 bases from V and 9 from J, leaving 10 bases between them. Germline lookup yields CDR1 MNHNY and CDR2 SVGAGI (reference sequence). This CDR3 region has 11 residues. CDR3 in DNA: TGTGCCAGCAGTTTGGGAAAAGGGCAGTACTTC. It codes for CASSLGKGQYF.

V is TRBV5-1 and J is TRBJ2-7; no clear D. In germline, CDR1 is SGHRS, CDR2 YFSETQ. With 0 bases removed from V and 5 bases from J, the gap between germline ends came to 9 bases. The CDR3 has 13 residues. Written as DNA, the CDR3 is TGCGCCAGCAGCTTGGAGCTTATCCACGAGCAGTACTTC. This translates into CASSLELIHEQYF.

The genes are TRBV9 and TRBJ2-1; 9 positions match TRBD1. V was clipped by 0 bases and J by 7 bases; unmatched bases: 5. CDR3 length: 15 residues. The V gene's germline CDR1 is SGDLS and CDR2 YYNGEE. This chain's CDR3 is CASSVEGTGLNEQFF. The CDR3 DNA reads TGTGCCAGCAGCGTAGAAGGGACAGGGTTGAATGAGCAGTTCTTC.

The chain carries TRBV2 and TRBJ2-3; maybe TRBD1 (6 bases). V shed 5 bases and J shed 2 bases, with 14 bases lying between them. The CDR3 has 15 amino acids. CDR1 SNHLY and CDR2 FYNNEI come from the germline V gene. The CDR3 DNA reads TGTGCCAGCAGTACAGGACAGTCTATCACAGATACGCAGTATTTT. Protein product: CASSTGQSITDTQYF.

The chain employs TRBV28 and TRBJ2-2; the match to TRBD1 covers 12 bases. CDR1 and CDR2 (germline): MDHEN, SYDVKM. Unmatched junction bases numbered 9, after V lost 7 bases and J lost 6 bases. This CDR3 contains 16 residues. The CDR3: CASTLGGQGAAGELFF. The DNA of the CDR3 is TGTGCCAGCACCCTAGGGGGACAGGGGGCAGCCGGGGAGCTGTTTTTT.

This clone was seen a single time. The J gene is TRBJ2-2, the V gene TRBV4-2, with TRBD1 as a possible D gene (6 bases). The germline V gene has CDR1 LGHNA and CDR2 YNFKEQ. There are 16 residues in the CDR3. The V gene lost 0 bases and the J gene lost 0 bases, with 8 bases spanning the gap. CDR3 coding DNA: TGTGCCAGCAGCCAAGACAGGGGAGCGAACACCGGGGAGCTGTTTTTT. Residues: CASSQDRGANTGELFF.

CDR3 coding DNA: TGTGCCAGCAGTTACCAGGAACTTAGGTTACAAGAGACCCAGTACTTC. Its translation: CASSYQELRLQETQYF. The genes are TRBV6-6 and TRBJ2-5; D unclear. The V gene lost 2 bases and the J gene lost 2 bases, with 15 bases spanning the gap. This CDR3 spans 16 amino acids. Germline values: CDR1 MNHNY, CDR2 SVGAGI (reference sequence).

The rearrangement links TRBV2 to TRBJ2-4; maybe TRBD1 (6 bases). Germline assignment: CDR1 SNHLY and CDR2 FYNNEI. V shed 5 bases and J shed 0 bases, with 8 bases lying between them. This CDR3 is 14 amino acids long. CDR3 bases: TGTGCCAGCAGTAGGGGGAGAGCCAAAAACATTCAGTACTTC. Translating it yields CASSRGRAKNIQYF.

In this sample, this clone turned up many times. V is TRBV30 and J is TRBJ1-4; no clear D gene. The length of the CDR3 is 13 residues. CDR1 and CDR2 (germline): GTSNPN, SVGIG (reference sequence). V was shortened by 1 base and J by 8 bases, with 11 bases between the two germline ends. CDR3 nucleotide sequence: TGTGCCTGGAGTGAGAGAAGTGGCGAAAAACTGTTTTTT. Translation gives CAWSERSGEKLFF. The complete variable domain, with remaining parts taken from reference TRBV30 and TRBJ1-4, reads SQTIHQWPATLVQPVGSPLSLECTVEGTSNPNLYWYRQAAGRGLQLLFYSVGIGQISSEVPQNLSASRPQDRQFILSSKKLLLSDSGFYLCAWSERSGEKLFFGSGTQLSVL.

This clone was counted a single time. The gene calls are TRBV6-1 and TRBJ2-1; 7 bases fit TRBD1. The CDR3 is 15 residues long. V lost 7 bases and J lost 2; bases outside the gene matches: 8. CDR1 and CDR2 from the germline V gene are MNHNS and SASEGT. As DNA, the CDR3 is TGTGCCAGCAATACCGGGACAGCAACCTACAATGAGCAGTTCTTC. It codes for CASNTGTATYNEQFF.

There are many counts of this clone. The CDR3 sequence is CASSHAGLYNEQFF. As DNA, the CDR3 is TGCGCCAGCAGCCATGCCGGACTCTACAATGAGCAGTTCTTC. The V and J genes are TRBV4-1 and TRBJ2-1, with a tentative D call TRBD2 (5 bases). Germline V lookup: CDR1 MGHRA, CDR2 YSYEKL. This CDR3 is 14 amino acids long. The ends were cut back, 3 bases at V and 3 bases at J, with 9 bases in the middle.

In this sample, this clone turned up once. The chain has TRBV19 and TRBJ1-3; D possibly corresponds to TRBD1 (5 bases). This CDR3 has 15 amino acids. The germline V and J ends were trimmed by 6 bases and 3 bases, with 15 bases remaining between them. Per the germline V gene, CDR1 is LNHDA and CDR2 is SQIVND (reference sequence). CDR3 bases: TGTGCCAGTAGACCACGGGGCAGCCGTGGAAACACCATATATTTT. This encodes CASRPRGSRGNTIYF.

The chain couples TRBV19 to TRBJ1-5; a possible D gene is TRBD1 (5 bases). There are 16 residues in the CDR3. Germline V gene sequence: CDR1 LNHDA, CDR2 SQIVND (reference sequence). The V gene lost 1 base and the J gene lost 0 bases, with 10 bases spanning the gap. This CDR3 reads CASSIGGFYSNQPQHF. CDR3 DNA sequence: TGTGCCAGTAGTATAGGGGGGTTTTATAGCAATCAGCCCCAGCATTTT.

The rearrangement links TRBV7-6 to TRBJ2-1; either TRBD1 or TRBD2 may fit D (5 bases each). This CDR3 is 13 amino acids long. Germline V CDR1 and CDR2: SGHVS, FNYEAQ. V was shortened by 5 bases and J by 15 bases, with 20 bases between the two germline ends. CDR3 residues: CASSQVGTSSRFF. The CDR3 DNA reads TGTGCCAGCAGCCAAGTCGGGACCTCCTCGCGGTTCTTC.

The chain employs TRBV4-1 and TRBJ2-7; D is perhaps TRBD2 (5 bases). Germline values: CDR1 MGHRA, CDR2 YSYEKL. Trimming took 3 bases from V and 5 from J, leaving 8 bases between them. This CDR3 region has 12 residues. The CDR3 reads CASSHPRDEQYF. The CDR3 DNA sequence: TGCGCCAGCAGCCATCCGCGGGACGAGCAGTACTTC.

The chain joins TRBV12-5 to TRBJ2-5, with D uncertain. V was clipped by 7 bases and J by 4 bases, with 7 bases between them. CDR3 size: 11 residues. Germline V gene data show CDR1 as LGHNT and CDR2 as FRNRAP. DNA of the CDR3: TGTGCTAGTGCCGAGGTAGAGACCCAGTACTTC. It encodes CASAEVETQYF. Combining the CDR3 with reference TRBV12-5 and TRBJ2-5 gives the whole variable domain DARVTQTPRHKVTEMGQEVTMRCQPILGHNTVFWYRQTMMQGLELLAYFRNRAPLDDSGMPKDRFSAEMPDATLATLKIQPSEPRDSAVYFCASAEVETQYFGPGTRLLVL.

V gene TRBV2 combines with J gene TRBJ2-2; TRBD2 aligns across 11 bases. In germline, CDR1 is SNHLY, CDR2 FYNNEI. This CDR3 spans 15 amino acids. V lost 8 bases, J lost 7 bases, and 9 bases stayed unmatched. The CDR3 sequence: CASPGTSGRNGELFF. The CDR3 DNA is TGTGCCAGCCCTGGGACTAGCGGAAGGAACGGGGAGCTGTTTTTT. Drawing the rest from reference TRBV2 and TRBJ2-2, the complete variable domain is EPEVTQTPSHQVTQMGQEVILRCVPISNHLYFYWYRQILGQKVEFLVSFYNNEISEKSEIFDDQFSVERPDGSNFTLKIRSTKLEDSAMYFCASPGTSGRNGELFFGEGSRLTVL.

The J gene is TRBJ1-5, the V gene TRBV28, with 8 bases lining up with TRBD1. V gave up 10 bases and J gave up 7 bases; unmatched junction bases: 15. Germline V gene lookup returns CDR1 MDHEN and CDR2 SYDVKM. The CDR3 has 15 residues. The CDR3 nucleotides are TGTGCCACCCGAGGTCAGGGGGCTGGAAGCCAGCCCCAGCATTTT. Protein: CATRGQGAGSQPQHF. The whole variable domain, filled in from reference TRBV28 and TRBJ1-5, reads DVKVTQSSRYLVKRTGEKVFLECVQDMDHENMFWYRQDPGLGLRLIYFSYDVKMKEKGDIPEGYSVSREKKERFSLILESASTNQTSMYLCATRGQGAGSQPQHFGDGTRLSIL.

This clone turned up a few times. The rearrangement joins TRBV4-3 to TRBJ1-3, with TRBD1 matching 9 bases. V shed 3 bases and J 0 bases; nucleotides not matched to a gene: 6. The germline CDR1 and CDR2 sequences are LGHNA and YSLEER. The CDR3 has 17 residues. The CDR3 sequence is CASSQGQGFTSGNTIYF. The CDR3 DNA is TGCGCCAGCAGCCAGGGACAGGGTTTTACCTCTGGAAACACCATATATTTT.